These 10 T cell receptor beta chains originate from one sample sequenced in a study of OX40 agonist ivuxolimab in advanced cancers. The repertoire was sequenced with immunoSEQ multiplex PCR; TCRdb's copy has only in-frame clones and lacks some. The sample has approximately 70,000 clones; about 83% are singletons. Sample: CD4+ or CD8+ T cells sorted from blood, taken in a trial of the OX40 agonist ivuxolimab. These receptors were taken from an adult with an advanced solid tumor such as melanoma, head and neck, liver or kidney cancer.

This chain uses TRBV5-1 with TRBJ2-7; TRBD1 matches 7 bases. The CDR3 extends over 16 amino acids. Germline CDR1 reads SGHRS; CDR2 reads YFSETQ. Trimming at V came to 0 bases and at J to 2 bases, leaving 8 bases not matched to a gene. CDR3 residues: CASSLGHRDSTYEQYF. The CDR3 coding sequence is TGCGCCAGCAGCTTGGGCCACCGGGACAGCACCTACGAGCAGTACTTC. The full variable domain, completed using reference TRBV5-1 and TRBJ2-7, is KAGVTQTPRYLIKTRGQQVTLSCSPISGHRSVSWYQQTPGQGLQFLFEYFSETQRNKGNFPGRFSGRQFSNSRSEMNVSTLELGDSALYLCASSLGHRDSTYEQYFGPGTRLTVT.

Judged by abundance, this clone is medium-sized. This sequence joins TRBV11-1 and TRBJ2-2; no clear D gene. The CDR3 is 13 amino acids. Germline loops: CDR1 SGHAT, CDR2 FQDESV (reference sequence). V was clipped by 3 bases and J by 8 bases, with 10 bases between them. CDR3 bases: TGTGCCAGCAGCTTGGCCCCGCAGGGGGAGCTGTTTTTT. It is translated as CASSLAPQGELFF.

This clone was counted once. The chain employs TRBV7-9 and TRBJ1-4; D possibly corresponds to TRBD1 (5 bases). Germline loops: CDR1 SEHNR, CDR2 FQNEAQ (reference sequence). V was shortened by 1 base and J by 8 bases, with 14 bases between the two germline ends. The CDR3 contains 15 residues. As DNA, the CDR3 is TGTGCCAGCAGCTTAGGGGACGGCCGAGGGGAAAAACTGTTTTTT. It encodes CASSLGDGRGEKLFF.

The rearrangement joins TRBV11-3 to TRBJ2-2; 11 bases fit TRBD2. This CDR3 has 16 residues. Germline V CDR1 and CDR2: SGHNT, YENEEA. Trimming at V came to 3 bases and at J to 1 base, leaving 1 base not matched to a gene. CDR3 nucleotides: TGTGCCAGCAGCTTGCTAGCGGGGGGGAACACCGGGGAGCTGTTTTTT. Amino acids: CASSLLAGGNTGELFF.

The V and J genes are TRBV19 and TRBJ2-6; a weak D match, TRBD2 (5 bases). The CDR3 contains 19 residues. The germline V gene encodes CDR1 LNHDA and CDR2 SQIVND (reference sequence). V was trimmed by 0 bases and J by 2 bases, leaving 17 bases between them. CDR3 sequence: CASSIDLGRDKTGANVLTF. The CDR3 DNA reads TGTGCCAGTAGTATAGATCTCGGACGGGATAAGACTGGGGCCAACGTCCTGACTTTC. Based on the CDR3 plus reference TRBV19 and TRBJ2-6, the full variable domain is DGGITQSPKYLFRKEGQNVTLSCEQNLNHDAMYWYRQDPGQGLRLIYYSQIVNDFQKGDIAEGYSVSREKKESFPLTVTSAQKNPTAFYLCASSIDLGRDKTGANVLTFGAGSRLTVL.

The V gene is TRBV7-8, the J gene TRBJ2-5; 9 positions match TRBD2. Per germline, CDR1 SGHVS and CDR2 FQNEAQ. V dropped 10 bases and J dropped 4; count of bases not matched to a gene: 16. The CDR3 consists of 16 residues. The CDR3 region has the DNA TGTGCCATCCTCCGGGGGCGGGGGGGTCCCGGAGAGACCCAGTACTTC. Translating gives CAILRGRGGPGETQYF.

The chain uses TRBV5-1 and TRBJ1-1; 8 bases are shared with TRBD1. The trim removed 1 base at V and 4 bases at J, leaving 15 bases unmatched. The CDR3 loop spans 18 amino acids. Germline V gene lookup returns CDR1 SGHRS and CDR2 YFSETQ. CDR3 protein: CASSLTPGQVSGGTEAFF. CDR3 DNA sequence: TGCGCCAGCAGCTTGACCCCGGGACAGGTGTCGGGGGGCACTGAAGCTTTCTTT.

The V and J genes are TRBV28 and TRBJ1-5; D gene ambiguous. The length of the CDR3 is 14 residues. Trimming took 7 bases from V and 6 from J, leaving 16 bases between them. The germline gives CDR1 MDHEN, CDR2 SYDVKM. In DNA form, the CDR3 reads TGTGCCAGCATTGAGGGTCTAGTCTCTCAGCCCCAGCATTTT. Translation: CASIEGLVSQPQHF.

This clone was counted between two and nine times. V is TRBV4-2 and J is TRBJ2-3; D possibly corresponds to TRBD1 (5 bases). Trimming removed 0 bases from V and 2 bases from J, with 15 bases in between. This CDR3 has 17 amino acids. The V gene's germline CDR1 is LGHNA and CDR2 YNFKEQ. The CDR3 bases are TGTGCCAGCAGCCAAGATCTTCCAGGACAACTCACAGATACGCAGTATTTT. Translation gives CASSQDLPGQLTDTQYF.

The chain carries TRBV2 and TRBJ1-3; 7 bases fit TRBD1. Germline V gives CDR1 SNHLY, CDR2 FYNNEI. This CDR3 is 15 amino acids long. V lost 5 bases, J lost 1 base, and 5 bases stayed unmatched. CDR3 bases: TGTGCCAGCAGTTTACAGGGGAGGTCTGGAAACACCATATATTTT. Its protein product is CASSLQGRSGNTIYF.